This T cell receptor (beta chain) emerged from a study of cytomegalovirus exposure and HLA in healthy donors. Study observations and caveats: Productive status was seen about 90% or about 30% of the time for most TCR beta V segments in an earlier analysis. Cytomegalovirus association was assigned to around 150 TCR beta chains.

The J segment lost 9 bases and the V segment lost 7 bases, leaving 15 bases of the junction unmatched. Germline lookup yields CDR1 MRHNA and CDR2 SNTAGT. This CDR3 is 17 amino acids long. Comment on this clone: Its antigen is not identified.

Primers: 60 Vbeta forward and 13 Jbeta reverse. Sequenced by immunoSEQ multiplex PCR; TCRdb stores in-frame clones only, minus some. The table shows roughly 130,000 clones, with 70% to 80% occurring only once. Input material: PBMCs. The rearrangement links TRBV6-4 to TRBJ1-6, with TRBD1 matching over 10 bases. The origin of this receptor is a female donor in good health and CMV-seronegative. The CDR3 loop reads CASTLPYGTGAFSPLHF. CDR3 bases: TGTGCCAGCACCCTACCTTACGGGACAGGGGCTTTTTCACCCCTCCACTTT.